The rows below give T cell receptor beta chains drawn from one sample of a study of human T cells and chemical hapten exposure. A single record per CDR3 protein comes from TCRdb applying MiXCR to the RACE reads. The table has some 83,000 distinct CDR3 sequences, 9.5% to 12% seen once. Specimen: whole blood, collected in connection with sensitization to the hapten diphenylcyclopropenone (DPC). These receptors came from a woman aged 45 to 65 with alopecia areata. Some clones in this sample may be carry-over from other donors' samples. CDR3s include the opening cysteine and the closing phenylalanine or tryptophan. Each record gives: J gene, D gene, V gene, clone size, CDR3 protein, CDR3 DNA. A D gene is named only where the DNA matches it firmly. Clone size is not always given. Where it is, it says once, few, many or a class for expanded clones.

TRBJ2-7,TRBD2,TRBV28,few,CASSQRTSGDYEQYF,TGTGCCAGCAGCCAAAGGACTAGCGGGGACTACGAGCAGTACTTC
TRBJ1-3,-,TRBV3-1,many,CASSRTAPMGNTIYF,TGTGCCAGCAGCCGGACAGCCCCTATGGGAAACACCATATATTTT
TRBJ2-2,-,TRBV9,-,CASSGYNTGELFF,TGTGCCAGCAGCGGGTATAACACCGGGGAGCTGTTTTTT
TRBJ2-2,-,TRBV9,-,CASSVRGRPNTGELFF,TGTGCCAGCAGCGTCCGGGGGCGGCCGAACACCGGGGAGCTGTTTTTT
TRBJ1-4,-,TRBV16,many,CASRDRATNEKLFF,TGTGCCAGCAGGGACAGAGCAACTAATGAAAAACTGTTTTTT
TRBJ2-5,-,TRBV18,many,CASSSGRAPETQYF,TGTGCCAGCTCATCGGGAAGGGCCCCAGAGACCCAGTACTTC
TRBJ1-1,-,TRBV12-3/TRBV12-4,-,CASRLSRAFF,TGTGCCAGCAGACTCAGCCGCGCTTTCTTT
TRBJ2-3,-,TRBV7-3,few,CVSSSRQGPDTQYF,TGTGTCAGCAGCTCACGGCAGGGTCCAGATACGCAGTATTTT
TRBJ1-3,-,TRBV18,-,CASSTQAGQGGNTIYF,TGTGCCAGCTCAACCCAGGCGGGGCAGGGCGGAAACACCATATATTTT
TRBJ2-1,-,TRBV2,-,CASSPPRGRETTLNNEQFF,TGTGCCAGCAGTCCACCCCGGGGACGGGAGACAACGCTAAACAATGAGCAGTTCTTC
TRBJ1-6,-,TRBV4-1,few,CASSQVTGGRNSPLHF,TGCGCCAGCAGCCAAGTTACTGGAGGGAGGAATTCACCCCTCCACTTT
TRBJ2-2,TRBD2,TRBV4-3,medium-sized,CASSQDLAGGRSGELFF,TGCGCCAGCAGCCAAGATCTGGCGGGGGGGCGGAGCGGGGAGCTGTTTTTT
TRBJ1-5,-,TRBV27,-,CASSLRGRQPQHF,TGTGCCAGCAGTTTAAGGGGTAGACAGCCCCAGCATTTT
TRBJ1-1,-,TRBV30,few,CAWSPYTASATSTFF,TGTGCCTGGAGTCCCTATACTGCTAGTGCCACGTCGACTTTCTTT
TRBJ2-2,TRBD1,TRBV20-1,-,CSARPGQGITGELFF,TGCAGTGCTAGACCTGGACAGGGGATTACCGGGGAGCTGTTTTTT
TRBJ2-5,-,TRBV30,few,CAWSTRGETQYF,TGTGCCTGGAGCACCAGGGGAGAGACCCAGTACTTC
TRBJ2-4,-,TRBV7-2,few,CASSRLTTTGRAKNIQYF,TGTGCCAGCAGCCGCCTAACTACCACAGGGAGAGCCAAAAACATTCAGTACTTC
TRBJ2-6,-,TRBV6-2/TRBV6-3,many,CASSYQGGFGANVLTF,TGTGCCAGCAGTTACCAAGGAGGGTTTGGGGCCAACGTCCTGACTTTC
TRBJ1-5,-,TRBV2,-,CASSEQGGQPQHF,TGTGCCAGCAGTGAACAGGGAGGTCAGCCCCAGCATTTT
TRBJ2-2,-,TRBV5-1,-,CASSVFLGDTGELFF,TGCGCCAGCAGCGTGTTTTTGGGGGACACCGGGGAGCTGTTTTTT
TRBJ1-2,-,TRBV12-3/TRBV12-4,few,CASSLRQPYGYTF,TGTGCCAGCAGTTTAAGGCAGCCCTATGGCTACACCTTC
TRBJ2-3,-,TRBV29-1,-,CSVEEGWTDTQYF,TGCAGCGTTGAAGAGGGGTGGACAGATACGCAGTATTTT
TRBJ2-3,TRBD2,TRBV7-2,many,CASSPRGSGGAGTQYF,TGTGCCAGCAGCCCACGTGGGAGCGGGGGTGCGGGTACGCAGTATTTT
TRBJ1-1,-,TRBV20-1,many,CSATLTLNTEAFF,TGCAGTGCTACTCTCACCCTGAACACTGAAGCTTTCTTT
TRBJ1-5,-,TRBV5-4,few,CASSLDSHQPQHF,TGTGCCAGCAGCTTGGACAGCCATCAGCCCCAGCATTTT
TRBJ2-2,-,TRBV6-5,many,CASSYGTGRTGELFF,TGTGCCAGCAGTTACGGTACAGGGAGGACCGGGGAGCTGTTTTTT
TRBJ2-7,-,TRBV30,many,CAWRPAKTAGSYEQYF,TGTGCCTGGAGACCCGCCAAGACAGCAGGGTCCTACGAGCAGTACTTC
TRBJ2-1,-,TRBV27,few,CASSYTSTLNEQFF,TGTGCCAGCAGTTATACGTCGACACTCAATGAGCAGTTCTTC
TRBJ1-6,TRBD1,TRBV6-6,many,CASSYGRQGDSPLHF,TGTGCCAGCAGTTACGGACGACAGGGGGATTCACCCCTCCACTTT
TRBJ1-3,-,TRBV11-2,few,CASGRDSSGNTIYF,TGTGCCAGCGGCCGAGACAGCTCTGGAAACACCATATATTTT
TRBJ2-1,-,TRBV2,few,CASSVAGANNEQFF,TGTGCCAGCAGTGTGGCGGGGGCCAATAATGAGCAGTTCTTC
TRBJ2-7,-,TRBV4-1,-,CASSAFETPVAYEQYF,TGCGCCAGCAGCGCCTTCGAGACCCCGGTGGCCTACGAGCAGTACTTC
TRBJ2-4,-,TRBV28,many,CASTPGGAGGGKNIQYF,TGTGCCAGCACCCCAGGGGGCGCGGGAGGGGGCAAAAACATTCAGTACTTC
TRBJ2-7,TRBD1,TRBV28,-,CASRGRGTAAYEQYF,TGTGCCAGCAGGGGGAGAGGGACAGCTGCCTACGAGCAGTACTTC
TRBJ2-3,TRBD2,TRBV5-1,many,CASSVAPQTSGSRDTQYF,TGCGCCAGCAGCGTGGCCCCTCAGACTAGCGGGAGTAGAGATACGCAGTATTTT
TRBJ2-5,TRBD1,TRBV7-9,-,CASSAIRDRRQETQYF,TGTGCCAGCAGCGCAATCCGGGACAGGCGCCAAGAGACCCAGTACTTC
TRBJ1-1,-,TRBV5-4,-,CASSLGVGINTEAFF,TGTGCCAGCAGCTTGGGGGTAGGGATCAACACTGAAGCTTTCTTT
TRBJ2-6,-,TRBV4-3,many,CASSQSPRSGANVLTF,TGCGCCAGCAGCCAAAGCCCCAGGTCTGGGGCCAACGTCCTGACTTTC
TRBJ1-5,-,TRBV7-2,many,CASTPTQANQPQHF,TGTGCCAGCACCCCTACACAGGCTAATCAGCCCCAGCATTTT
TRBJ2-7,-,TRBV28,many,CASSRPGQIAHEQYF,TGTGCCAGCAGCCGCCCGGGACAAATTGCTCACGAGCAGTACTTC
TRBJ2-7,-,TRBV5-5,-,CASRRGGSSYEQYF,TGTGCCAGCAGGAGAGGGGGAAGCTCCTACGAGCAGTACTTC
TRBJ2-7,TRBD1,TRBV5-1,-,CASSPRTGGNYEQYF,TGCGCCAGCAGCCCAAGGACAGGGGGAAACTACGAGCAGTACTTC
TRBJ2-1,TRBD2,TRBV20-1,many,CSARGPAAGGSYNEQFF,TGCAGTGCTAGAGGCCCCGCCGCGGGGGGGTCCTACAATGAGCAGTTCTTC
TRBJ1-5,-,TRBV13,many,CASSSARNQPQHF,TGTGCCAGCAGCTCGGCACGCAATCAGCCCCAGCATTTT
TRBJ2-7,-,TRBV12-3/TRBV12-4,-,CASSPGWGVYEQYF,TGTGCCAGCAGCCCCGGCTGGGGAGTCTACGAGCAGTACTTC
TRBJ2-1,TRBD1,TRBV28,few,CASSSSGTGPSNEQFF,TGTGCCAGCAGTTCATCCGGGACAGGACCTAGCAATGAGCAGTTCTTC
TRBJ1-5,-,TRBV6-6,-,CASSQMGRSSNQPQHF,TGTGCCAGCAGCCAAATGGGACGGAGCAGCAATCAGCCCCAGCATTTT
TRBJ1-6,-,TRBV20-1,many,CSASVGTRDSPLHF,TGCAGTGCTTCAGTCGGAACCCGGGATTCACCCCTCCACTTT